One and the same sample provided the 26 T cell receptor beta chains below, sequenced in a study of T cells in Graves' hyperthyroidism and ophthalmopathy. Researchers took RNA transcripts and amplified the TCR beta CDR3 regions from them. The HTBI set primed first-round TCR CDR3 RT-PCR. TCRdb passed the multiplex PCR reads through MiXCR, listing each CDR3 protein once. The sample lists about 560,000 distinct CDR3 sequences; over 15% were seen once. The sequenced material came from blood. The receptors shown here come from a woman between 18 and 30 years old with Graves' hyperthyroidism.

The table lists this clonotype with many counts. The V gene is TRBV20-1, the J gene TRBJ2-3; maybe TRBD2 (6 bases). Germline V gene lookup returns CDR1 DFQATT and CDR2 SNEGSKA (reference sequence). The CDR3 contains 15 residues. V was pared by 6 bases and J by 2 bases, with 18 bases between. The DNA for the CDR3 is TGCAGTGCCGAGCTAGTGGCGGGGCTCACAGATACGCAGTATTTT. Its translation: CSAELVAGLTDTQYF.

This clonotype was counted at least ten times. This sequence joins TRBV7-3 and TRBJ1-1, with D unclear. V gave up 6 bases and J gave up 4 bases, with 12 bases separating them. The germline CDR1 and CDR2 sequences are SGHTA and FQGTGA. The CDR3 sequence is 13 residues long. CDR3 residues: CASREIEGTEAFF. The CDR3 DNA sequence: TGTGCCAGCAGAGAGATCGAGGGCACTGAAGCTTTCTTT. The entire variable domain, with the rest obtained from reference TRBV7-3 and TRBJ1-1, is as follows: GAGVSQTPSNKVTEKGKYVELRCDPISGHTALYWYRQSLGQGPEFLIYFQGTGAADDSGLPNDRFFAVRPEGSVSTLKIQRTERGDSAVYLCASREIEGTEAFFGQGTRLTVV.

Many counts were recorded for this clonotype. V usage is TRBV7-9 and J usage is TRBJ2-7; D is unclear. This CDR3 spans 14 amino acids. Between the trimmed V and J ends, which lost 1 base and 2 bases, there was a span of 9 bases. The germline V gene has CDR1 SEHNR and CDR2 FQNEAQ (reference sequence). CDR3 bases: TGTGCCAGCAGCTTAGACCGACGGGCCTACGAGCAGTACTTC. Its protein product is CASSLDRRAYEQYF.

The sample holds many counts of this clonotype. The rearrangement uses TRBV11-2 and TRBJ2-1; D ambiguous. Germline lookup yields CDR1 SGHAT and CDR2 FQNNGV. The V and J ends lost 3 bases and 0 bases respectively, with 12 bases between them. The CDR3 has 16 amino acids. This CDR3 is CASSFGLPISYNEQFF. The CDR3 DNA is TGTGCCAGCAGCTTCGGGCTACCCATCTCCTACAATGAGCAGTTCTTC.

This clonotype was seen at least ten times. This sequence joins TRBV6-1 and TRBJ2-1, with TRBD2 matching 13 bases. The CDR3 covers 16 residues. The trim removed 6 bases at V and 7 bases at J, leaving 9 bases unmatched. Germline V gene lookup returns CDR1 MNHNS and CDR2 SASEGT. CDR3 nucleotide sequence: TGTGCCAGCAGAATCGTCAGGACTAGCGGGAGTAATGAGCAGTTCTTC. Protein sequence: CASRIVRTSGSNEQFF.

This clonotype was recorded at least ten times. This chain's CDR3 is CASSEAHGQEETQYF. The CDR3, as DNA: TGTGCCAGCAGTGAAGCCCATGGGCAGGAAGAGACCCAGTACTTC. The chain employs TRBV6-1 and TRBJ2-5; D uncertain. The CDR3 extends over 15 amino acids. The V end lost 0 bases, the J end lost 3 bases, and 11 bases lay between the germline ends. Germline CDR1 and CDR2: MNHNS and SASEGT.

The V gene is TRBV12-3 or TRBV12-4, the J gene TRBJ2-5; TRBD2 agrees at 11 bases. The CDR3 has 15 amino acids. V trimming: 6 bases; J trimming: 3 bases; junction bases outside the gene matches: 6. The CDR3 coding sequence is TGTGCCAGCAGATTAATTAGCGGGGGGGAAGAGACCCAGTACTTC. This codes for CASRLISGGEETQYF.

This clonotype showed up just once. CDR3 nucleotide sequence: TGTGCCAGTAGTCCTTCGACAGGGAGTAACGGCTACACCTTC. Its translation: CASSPSTGSNGYTF. The chain links TRBV19 to TRBJ1-2; TRBD1 aligns across 7 bases. This CDR3 region has 14 residues. After removal of 5 bases from V and 8 bases from J, the junction contained 11 bases not matched to a gene. Germline CDR1 and CDR2: LNHDA and SQIVND (reference sequence).

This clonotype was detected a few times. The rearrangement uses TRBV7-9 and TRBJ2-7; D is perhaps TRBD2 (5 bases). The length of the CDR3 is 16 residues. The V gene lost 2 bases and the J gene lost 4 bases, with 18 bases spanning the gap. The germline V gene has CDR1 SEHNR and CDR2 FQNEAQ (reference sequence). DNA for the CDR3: TGTGCCAGCAGCTTATGGCTAGCCCGTCGAGGGTACGAGCAGTACTTC. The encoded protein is CASSLWLARRGYEQYF.

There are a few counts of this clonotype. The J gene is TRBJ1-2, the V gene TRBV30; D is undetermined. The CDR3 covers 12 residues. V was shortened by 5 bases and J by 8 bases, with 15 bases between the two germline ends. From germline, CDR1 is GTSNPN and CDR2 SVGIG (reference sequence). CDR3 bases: TGTGCCTGGGGCCCGGGGAATAAGGGCTACACCTTC. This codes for CAWGPGNKGYTF.

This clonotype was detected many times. Here the CDR3 DNA reads TGTGCCAGCAGTTACTTAGTCTCGGCGGGGGATCCCTACGAGCAGTACTTC. Protein product: CASSYLVSAGDPYEQYF. The chain combines TRBV6-2 or TRBV6-3 with TRBJ2-7; 7 nucleotides line up with TRBD2. This CDR3 spans 17 amino acids. Per the germline V gene, CDR1 is MNHEY and CDR2 is SVGEGT. The V and J ends lost 1 base and 2 bases, in that order; junction bases with no gene match: 11.

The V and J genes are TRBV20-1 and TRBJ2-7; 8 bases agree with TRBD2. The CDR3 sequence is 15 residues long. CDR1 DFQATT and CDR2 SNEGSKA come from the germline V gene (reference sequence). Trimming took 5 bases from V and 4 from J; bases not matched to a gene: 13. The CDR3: CSALPLSGGPYEQYF. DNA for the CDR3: TGCAGTGCTCTCCCCCTTTCGGGAGGGCCTTACGAGCAGTACTTC.

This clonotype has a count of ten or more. CDR3 region: CASSLEQQGAYEQYF. The CDR3 DNA sequence: TGTGCCAGCAGTTTAGAACAGCAGGGAGCCTACGAGCAGTACTTC. The gene calls are TRBV28 and TRBJ2-7; possibly TRBD1 or TRBD2 for D (5 bases each). Trimming pared 2 bases from V and 2 bases from J, leaving 13 bases between. CDR1 is MDHEN and CDR2 is SYDVKM in the germline V gene. The CDR3 sequence is 15 residues long.

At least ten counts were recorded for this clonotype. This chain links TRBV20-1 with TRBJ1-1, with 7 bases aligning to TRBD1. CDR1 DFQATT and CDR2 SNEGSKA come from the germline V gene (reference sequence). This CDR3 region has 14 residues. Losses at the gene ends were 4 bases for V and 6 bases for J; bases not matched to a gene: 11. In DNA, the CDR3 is TGCAGTGCTAAAAGGGGGCGCGGATGGTCTGAAGCTTTCTTT. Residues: CSAKRGRGWSEAFF.

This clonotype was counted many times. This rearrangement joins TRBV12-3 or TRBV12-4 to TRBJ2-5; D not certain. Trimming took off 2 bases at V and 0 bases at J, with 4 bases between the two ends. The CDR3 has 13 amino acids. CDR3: CASSLIDQETQYF. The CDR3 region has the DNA TGTGCCAGCAGTTTAATCGACCAAGAGACCCAGTACTTC.

This CDR3 is CASPGTSGETQYF. As DNA, the CDR3 is TGTGCCAGCCCGGGGACTAGCGGGGAGACCCAGTACTTC. The genes are TRBV27 and TRBJ2-5; TRBD2 aligns across 12 bases. V was pared by 8 bases and J by 5 bases, with 3 bases of the junction left unmatched. This CDR3 comprises 13 residues. In germline, CDR1 is MNHEY, CDR2 SMNVEV (reference sequence).

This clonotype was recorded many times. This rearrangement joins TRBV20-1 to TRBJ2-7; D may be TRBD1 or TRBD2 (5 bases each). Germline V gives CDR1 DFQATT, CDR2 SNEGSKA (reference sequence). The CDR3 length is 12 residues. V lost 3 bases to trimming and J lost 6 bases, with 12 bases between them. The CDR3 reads CSASPTGTEQYF. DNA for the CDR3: TGCAGTGCTAGTCCTACCGGGACCGAGCAGTACTTC.

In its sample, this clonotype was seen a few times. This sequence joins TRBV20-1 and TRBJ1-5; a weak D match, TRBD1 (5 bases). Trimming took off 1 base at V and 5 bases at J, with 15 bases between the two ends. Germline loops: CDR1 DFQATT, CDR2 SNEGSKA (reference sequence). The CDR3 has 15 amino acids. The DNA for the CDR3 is TGCAGTGCTAGAGCCGACAGCTCGGGCCATCAGCCCCAGCATTTT. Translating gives CSARADSSGHQPQHF.

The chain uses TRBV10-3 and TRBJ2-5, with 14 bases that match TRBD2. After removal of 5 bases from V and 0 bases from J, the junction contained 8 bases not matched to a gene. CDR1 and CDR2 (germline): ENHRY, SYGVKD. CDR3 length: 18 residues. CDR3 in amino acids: CAISTGLAGGRYQETQYF. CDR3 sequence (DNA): TGTGCCATCAGTACCGGACTAGCGGGGGGCAGGTACCAAGAGACCCAGTACTTC.

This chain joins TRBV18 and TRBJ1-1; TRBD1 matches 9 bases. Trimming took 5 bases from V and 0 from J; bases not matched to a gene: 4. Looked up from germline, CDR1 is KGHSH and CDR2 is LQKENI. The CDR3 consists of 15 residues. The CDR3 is CASSGQGRLNTEAFF. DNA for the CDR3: TGTGCCAGCTCAGGACAGGGGCGGTTGAACACTGAAGCTTTCTTT.

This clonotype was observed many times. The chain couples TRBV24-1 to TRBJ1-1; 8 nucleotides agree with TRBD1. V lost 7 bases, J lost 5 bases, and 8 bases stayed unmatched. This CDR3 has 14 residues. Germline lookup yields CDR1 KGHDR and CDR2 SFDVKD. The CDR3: CATSGTGGGTEAFF. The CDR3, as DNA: TGTGCCACCAGCGGTACAGGGGGGGGAACTGAAGCTTTCTTT.

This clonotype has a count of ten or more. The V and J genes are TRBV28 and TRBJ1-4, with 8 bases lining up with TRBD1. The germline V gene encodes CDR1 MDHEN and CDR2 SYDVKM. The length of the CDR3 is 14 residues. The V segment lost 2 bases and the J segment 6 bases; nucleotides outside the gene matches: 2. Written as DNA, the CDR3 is TGTGCCAGCAGTTTAAGGGGACAGGATGAAAAACTGTTTTTT. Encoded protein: CASSLRGQDEKLFF.

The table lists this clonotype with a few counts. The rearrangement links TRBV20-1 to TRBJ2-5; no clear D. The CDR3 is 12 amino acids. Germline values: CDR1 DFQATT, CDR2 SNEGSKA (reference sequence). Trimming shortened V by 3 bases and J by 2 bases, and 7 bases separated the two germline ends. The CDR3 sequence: CSASGQQETQYF. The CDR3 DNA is TGCAGTGCTAGCGGGCAGCAAGAGACCCAGTACTTC.

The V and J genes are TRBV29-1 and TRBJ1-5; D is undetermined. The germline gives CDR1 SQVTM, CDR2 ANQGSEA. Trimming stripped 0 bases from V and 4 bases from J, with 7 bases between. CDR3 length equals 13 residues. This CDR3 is CSVEDSPNQPQHF. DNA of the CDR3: TGCAGCGTTGAAGACAGTCCTAATCAGCCCCAGCATTTT.

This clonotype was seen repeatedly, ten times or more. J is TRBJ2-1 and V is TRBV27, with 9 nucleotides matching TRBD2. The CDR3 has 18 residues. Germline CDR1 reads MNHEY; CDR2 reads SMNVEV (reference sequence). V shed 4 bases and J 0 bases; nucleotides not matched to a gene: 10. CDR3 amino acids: CASSYLAGIQSSYNEQFF. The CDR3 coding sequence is TGTGCCAGCAGTTATCTAGCGGGAATACAGTCCTCCTACAATGAGCAGTTCTTC.

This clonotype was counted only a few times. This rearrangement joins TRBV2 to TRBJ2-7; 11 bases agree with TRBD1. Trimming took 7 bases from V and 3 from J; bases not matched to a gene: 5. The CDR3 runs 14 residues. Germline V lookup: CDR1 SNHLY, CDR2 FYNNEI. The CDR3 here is CASTRDRGNYEQYF. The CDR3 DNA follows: TGTGCCAGCACCCGGGACAGGGGGAACTACGAGCAGTACTTC.